This record looks at one T cell receptor (beta chain) sequence and its context. What it recognizes is unknown. Trimming took off 1 base at V and 4 bases at J, with 7 bases between the two ends. Germline V gene data show CDR1 as SEHNR and CDR2 as FQNEAQ (reference sequence). CDR3 length: 14 residues. This entry comes from a study of long-term antiretroviral therapy in people with HIV. Whole-study context: Of all samples, the earliest predate the 2015 immediate-ART recommendation by about a decade. Study observations and caveats: CDR3 length ranges were narrower in HIV repertoires than in controls. Clones that had undergone expansion before ART dominated the repertoire at all time points.

The immunoSEQ assay was v3.0, run at survey level. TCRdb keeps only in-frame clones here, not all; method: immunoSEQ multiplex PCR. The sample has under 20,000 clones; around four fifths are singletons. The genes are TRBV7-9 and TRBJ2-2; D is unresolved. Sample: unsorted PBMCs, taken about 3.1 years after starting antiretroviral therapy. The source is a woman between 35 and 50 years old with HIV. CDR3 sequence (DNA): TGTGCCAGCAGCTTAGGGAAATCCACCGGGGAGCTGTTTTTT. Residues: CASSLGKSTGELFF. Looking up the rest from reference TRBV7-9 and TRBJ2-2 gives the full variable domain: DTGVSQNPRHKITKRGQNVTFRCDPISEHNRLYWYRQTLGQGPEFLTYFQNEAQLEKSRLLSDRFSAERPKGSFSTLEIQRTEQGDSAMYLCASSLGKSTGELFFGEGSRLTVL.